The rows below give T cell receptor beta chains drawn from one sample of a study of memory CD4+ T cells and cytomegalovirus serostatus. Measured with immunoSEQ multiplex PCR; TCRdb has only the in-frame clones, and not every one. The data contain tens of thousands of clones, 82% of them singletons. Sequences were obtained from memory CD4+ T cells from blood. The receptors come from an adult in good health and CMV-seronegative. Each CDR3 is given without its conserved first and last residue. The D gene is left open where the match is weak.

d_call v_call cdr3_aa
. TRBV5-1 ASSRGEPITEAF
. TRBV4-1 ASSQNQGPPYEQY
. TRBV15 ATSSQDADEQY
. TRBV7-9 ASSSSGVGGYT
TRBD1 TRBV29-1 SVLGGGQGVIWADTQY
TRBD2 TRBV29-1 SVETPGLNNEQF
. TRBV10-3 ATAPLSGASTDTQY
TRBD1 TRBV7-8 ASSLTGTSNQPQH
TRBD1 TRBV5-1 ASSLAGTGNQPQH
. TRBV4-1 ASSQAYTEAF
TRBD1 TRBV7-8 ASSLGTGGTNEKLF
. TRBV19 ASRQDRINQPQH
. TRBV10-2 ASSEALGGGVSNEQY
. TRBV7-2 ASSFQQYNEQF
TRBD1 TRBV5-1 ASSFGTGAVEQY
. TRBV4-2 ASSQEPPPGQETQY
TRBD2 TRBV28 ASSSNTSGRKEQY